Listed below are T cell receptor beta chains from one sample, sequenced in a study of post-analysis software for immune sequencing data. TCRdb recomputed calls from the PCR reads with MiXCR, one row per CDR3 protein. Of roughly 800,000 distinct CDR3 sequences in the sample, around 53% were seen once. The sequencing input was blood. The receptors come from a girl aged 10-17 years with multiple sclerosis. The CDR3 runs from the conserved cysteine through the conserved F or W. A D gene is named only where the DNA matches it firmly. Only part of the rows carry a size: once, few, many, or a class if the clone is expanded.

V gene	clone size	J gene	D gene	CDR3 DNA	CDR3 protein
TRBV3-1	-	TRBJ2-3	-	TGTGCCAGCAGCCTTAGGACGGGTGGGGGAAGCACAGATACGCAGTATTTT	CASSLRTGGGSTDTQYF
TRBV3-1	-	TRBJ2-1	TRBD2	TGTGCCAGCGGCGGGGGGGCTAGCGGGAAACATGAGCAGTTCTTC	CASGGGASGKHEQFF
TRBV6-5	few	TRBJ2-3	-	TGTGCCAGCAGCTCCCCCCGGGACGGAGATACGCAGTATTTT	CASSSPRDGDTQYF
TRBV29-1	once	TRBJ2-7	TRBD2	TGCAGCGTTGGGTCTAGCGGGAGGTGCGAGCAGTACTTC	CSVGSSGRCEQYF
TRBV29-1	-	TRBJ2-1	TRBD2	TGCAGCGTGGCCGATGGACTAGCGGGAGTCGATGAGCAGTTCTTC	CSVADGLAGVDEQFF
TRBV20-1	-	TRBJ2-5	-	TGCAGTGCTAGGGGGGGGCGAGCGAGTGAGACCCAGTACTTC	CSARGGRASETQYF
TRBV30	few	TRBJ2-1	-	TGTGCCTGCGGAGTAGGGACCTTCGAGCAGTTCTTC	CACGVGTFEQFF
TRBV5-6	-	TRBJ2-3	TRBD2	TGTGCCAGCAGCTTGGAAGAACTAGCGGGGGCTACAGATACGCAGTATTTT	CASSLEELAGATDTQYF
TRBV20-1	-	TRBJ1-1	-	TGCAGTGCTTCGCGTGGGGCAACGAACACTGAAGCTTTCTTT	CSASRGATNTEAFF
TRBV9	-	TRBJ2-7	TRBD2	TGTGCCAGCAGCGTAGGTCTCGGACTAGCGGGAAGTTCCTACGAGCAGTACTTC	CASSVGLGLAGSSYEQYF
TRBV12-5	-	TRBJ2-3	-	TGTGCTAGTGGTTTTCGGACTACAGAGAGCACAGATACGCAGTATTTT	CASGFRTTESTDTQYF
TRBV7-7	-	TRBJ2-3	TRBD2	TGTGCCAGCAGTCGCAGGGGACCGGGACTAGGGCTTGATACGCAGTATTTT	CASSRRGPGLGLDTQYF
TRBV29-1	few	TRBJ2-5	TRBD1	TGCAGCGTTGAACAGGGGGCTGAGACCCAGTACTTC	CSVEQGAETQYF
TRBV29-1	-	TRBJ2-7	TRBD1	TGCAGCGTTACAAGAGCAGGGGGAGTCTCCTACGAGCAGTACTTC	CSVTRAGGVSYEQYF
TRBV2	few	TRBJ2-3	-	TGTGCCAGCAGTGCCTTACTAGCCGCAGATACGCAGTATTTT	CASSALLAADTQYF
TRBV7-6	-	TRBJ2-3	TRBD2	TGTGCCAGCAGCTTAGTTGTTTGGACTAGTTCTTATTTTACAGATACGCAGTATTTT	CASSLVVWTSSYFTDTQYF
TRBV5-1	few	TRBJ2-1	-	TGCGCCAGCAGCTTTGTCACCTACAATGAGCAGTTCTTC	CASSFVTYNEQFF
TRBV10-2	-	TRBJ2-7	-	TGCGCCACCCAGCGCCTAAGCTCCTACAATGAGCAGTACTTC	CATQRLSSYNEQYF
TRBV2	-	TRBJ2-1	-	TGTGCCAGCAAAGTCGTGCCAGCGCGCAATGAGCAGTTCTTC	CASKVVPARNEQFF
TRBV10-3	few	TRBJ2-7	TRBD1	TGTGCCATCAGTGGAGTCGACAGGGCTGGCGAGCAGTACTTC	CAISGVDRAGEQYF
TRBV5-1	few	TRBJ2-3	-	TGCGCCAGCAGCTTGGGGCGGGGTCGTCGAACAGATACGCAGTATTTT	CASSLGRGRRTDTQYF
TRBV7-3	-	TRBJ2-6	-	TGTGCCAGCAGCCCTAGATCTGGGGCCAACGTCCTGACTTTC	CASSPRSGANVLTF
TRBV29-1	-	TRBJ2-7	-	TGCAGCGTTAAGACAGGTTCCTACGAGCAGTACTTC	CSVKTGSYEQYF
TRBV11-1	few	TRBJ2-7	-	TGTGCCAGCAGCCTAACCTTACCGGGGGAGCAGTACTTC	CASSLTLPGEQYF